This T cell receptor beta chain was captured by sequencing in a study of blood T cell repertoires in COVID-19. At the level of the study: Material from acute and convalescent COVID-19 was sourced from the United States, Italy and Spain. T cells, B-cell-depleted T cells, or PBMCs provided the cDNA or gDNA that served as material.

Authors' data handling: Reference gene primer amplification gave estimated nucleated cell counts. Method: immunoSEQ multiplex PCR; TCRdb's copy keeps in-frame clones and lacks some. V, J and clone size were drawn from that table, and D and trimming were deduced from the DNA. The data hold more than 80,000 clones, with approximately 80% observed a single time. V was pared by 2 bases and J by 8 bases, with 4 bases of the junction left unmatched. Germline CDR1 SGHRS, CDR2 YFSETQ. The CDR3 has 15 residues. This clone was observed once. The chain recombines TRBV5-1 with TRBJ2-1; 13 bases fit TRBD2. Sequences were obtained from peripheral blood. The receptor's source is a woman in her fifties or sixties with acute or convalescent COVID-19. CDR3 residues: CASSLGLAGAYEQFF. The CDR3 DNA follows: TGCGCCAGCAGCTTAGGACTAGCGGGAGCATATGAGCAGTTCTTC.